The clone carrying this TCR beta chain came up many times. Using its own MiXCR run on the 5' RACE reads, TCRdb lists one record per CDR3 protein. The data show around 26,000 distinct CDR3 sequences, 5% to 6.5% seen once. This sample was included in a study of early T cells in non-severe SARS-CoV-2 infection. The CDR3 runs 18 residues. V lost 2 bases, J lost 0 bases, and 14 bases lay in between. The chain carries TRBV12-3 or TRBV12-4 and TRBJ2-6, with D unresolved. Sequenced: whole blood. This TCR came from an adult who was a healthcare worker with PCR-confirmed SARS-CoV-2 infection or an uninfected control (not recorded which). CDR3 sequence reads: CASSLKVAYSSGANVLTF. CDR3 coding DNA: TGTGCCAGCAGTTTAAAGGTGGCATATAGCTCTGGGGCCAACGTCCTGACTTTC.